The 18 T cell receptor beta chains presented below share a single source sample, sequenced in a study of a mutant IDH1 vaccine in newly diagnosed glioma. Specified time point: week 11, during vaccination. The vaccine gave 300 ug of a 20-mer mutant IDH1 peptide subcutaneously per dose. Their antigen targets remain unknown. Data came from immunoSEQ multiplex PCR; TCRdb stores just in-frame clones and leaves some out. The data show under 150,000 clones, 75% to 90% seen once. Material: PBMCs, obtained from a glioma patient whose treatment included an IDH1 peptide vaccine. The receptors shown here come from a woman aged 50 to 65 with glioma.

The V gene is TRBV5-1, the J gene TRBJ1-1; no firm D call. CDR3 length: 16 residues. Germline CDR1 SGHRS, CDR2 YFSETQ. V was pared by 2 bases and J by 1 base, with 15 bases between. The CDR3 nucleotides are TGCGCCAGCAGCTTTTCGAGGGTGGACCAGAACACTGAAGCTTTCTTT. This sequence encodes CASSFSRVDQNTEAFF. Full variable domain (rest looked up from reference TRBV5-1 and TRBJ1-1): KAGVTQTPRYLIKTRGQQVTLSCSPISGHRSVSWYQQTPGQGLQFLFEYFSETQRNKGNFPGRFSGRQFSNSRSEMNVSTLELGDSALYLCASSFSRVDQNTEAFFGQGTRLTVV.

This chain joins TRBV5-1 and TRBJ1-5; 8 nucleotides match TRBD1. The germline V gene has CDR1 SGHRS and CDR2 YFSETQ. The CDR3 has 14 residues. V shed 4 bases, J shed 4 bases, and the junction held 4 bases outside the gene matches. CDR3 sequence: CASSGGQGNQPQHF. The DNA of the CDR3 is TGCGCCAGCAGCGGCGGACAGGGAAATCAGCCCCAGCATTTT.

To note about this clone: Compared with germline, one end of the junction differs, possibly owing to a read error. The chain uses TRBV7-7 and TRBJ2-3; D ambiguous. The CDR3 runs 13 residues. Germline values: CDR1 SSHAT, CDR2 FNYEAQ (reference sequence). CDR3 coding DNA: TGTGCTAGCAGCTTCGGAGATTTAGATACGCAGTATTTT. Its protein product is CASSFGDLDTQYF.

The rearrangement uses TRBV11-2 and TRBJ2-1; 8 nucleotides match TRBD2. V was clipped by 5 bases and J by 2 bases; unmatched bases: 8. This CDR3 region has 16 residues. Germline V gives CDR1 SGHAT, CDR2 FQNNGV. CDR3: CASSTGGEGTYNEQFF. Written as DNA, the CDR3 is TGTGCCAGCAGCACGGGGGGGGAGGGAACCTACAATGAGCAGTTCTTC.

The chain recombines TRBV2 with TRBJ1-1, with D perhaps TRBD1 (5 bases). The CDR3 extends over 14 amino acids. CDR1 SNHLY and CDR2 FYNNEI come from the germline V gene. Trimming shortened V by 7 bases and J by 4 bases, and 16 bases separated the two germline ends. In nucleotides, the CDR3 is TGTGCCAGCACCTCGGGGCTCGGGGGCACTGAAGCTTTCTTT. Translating it yields CASTSGLGGTEAFF.

This rearrangement joins TRBV5-1 to TRBJ2-1, with TRBD1 as a possible D gene (5 bases). The CDR3 runs to 15 residues. Trimming cost V 0 bases and J 0 bases, with 7 bases left between them. Germline CDR1 SGHRS, CDR2 YFSETQ. The DNA of the CDR3 is TGCGCCAGCAGCTTGGGGGGCAACTCCTACAATGAGCAGTTCTTC. Its protein is CASSLGGNSYNEQFF.

This clone was detected once. In DNA, the CDR3 is TGTGCCAGTAGTCTGGGGTCGGTTCGCACCGGGGAGCTGTTTTTT. It specifies CASSLGSVRTGELFF. This rearrangement joins TRBV19 to TRBJ2-2, with D hard to call. CDR1 and CDR2 from the germline V gene are LNHDA and SQIVND (reference sequence). The V and J ends lost 5 bases and 4 bases respectively, with 14 bases between them. CDR3 length equals 15 residues.

V is TRBV6-1 and J is TRBJ2-1; D tentatively reads TRBD1 or TRBD2 (6 bases each). Germline V gene sequence: CDR1 MNHNS, CDR2 SASEGT. V lost 4 bases and J 3 bases, leaving 10 bases between the germline ends. This CDR3 comprises 14 residues. This chain's CDR3 is CASSVQGLYNEQFF. As DNA, the CDR3 is TGTGCCAGCAGTGTACAGGGACTCTACAATGAGCAGTTCTTC.

V gene TRBV7-8 combines with J gene TRBJ2-5; 8 bases are a match to TRBD1. V shed 1 base, J shed 5 bases, and the junction held 6 bases outside the gene matches. Germline V gene lookup returns CDR1 SGHVS and CDR2 FQNEAQ. CDR3 length equals 15 residues. This CDR3 is CASSLGRGQGETQYF. The CDR3, as DNA: TGTGCCAGCAGCTTAGGCAGGGGGCAGGGGGAGACCCAGTACTTC.

The chain has TRBV2 and TRBJ1-1, with 7 nucleotides matching TRBD1. Germline loops: CDR1 SNHLY, CDR2 FYNNEI. The CDR3 totals 14 residues. Trimming took 6 bases from V and 0 from J; bases not matched to a gene: 4. CDR3 nucleotides: TGTGCCAGCAGGAGGGACAGCATGAACACTGAAGCTTTCTTT. Its translation: CASRRDSMNTEAFF.

Details on this clone: Possible read error: a much larger clone is one base away. In the same sample, other DNA sequences code for this CDR3. The rearrangement links TRBV19 to TRBJ1-6; 10 bases fit TRBD1. From germline, CDR1 is LNHDA and CDR2 SQIVND (reference sequence). CDR3 size: 16 residues. As DNA, the CDR3 is TGTGCCAGTAGTATAGCTCGGACAGGGGGAAATTCACCCCTCCATTTT. Amino acids: CASSIARTGGNSPLHF.

V usage is TRBV19 and J usage is TRBJ1-2, with 7 bases identical to TRBD1. V gave up 5 bases and J gave up 6 bases; unmatched junction bases: 9. The CDR3 extends over 14 amino acids. From germline, CDR1 is LNHDA and CDR2 SQIVND (reference sequence). CDR3 loop: CASSPRGRNDGYTF. In DNA form, the CDR3 reads TGTGCCAGTAGTCCGAGGGGGCGCAACGATGGCTACACCTTC.

The J gene is TRBJ2-7, the V gene TRBV10-3; no definite D call. Between the trimmed V and J ends, which lost 10 bases and 10 bases, there was a span of 23 bases. CDR3 length equals 13 residues. Germline V gene sequence: CDR1 ENHRY, CDR2 SYGVKD. DNA for the CDR3: TGTGCCACCCGGAACGAAAGTGGGTCGGGTCAGTACTTC. This translates into CATRNESGSGQYF.

The V gene is TRBV7-9, the J gene TRBJ1-5, with TRBD1 matching over 7 bases. The V gene end was trimmed by 5 bases and the J gene end by 1 base; junction bases not matched to a gene: 5. The CDR3 covers 15 residues. CDR1 and CDR2 from the germline V gene are SEHNR and FQNEAQ (reference sequence). The CDR3 loop is CASSIYRGSNQPQHF. The CDR3 DNA reads as TGTGCCAGCAGCATCTACAGGGGAAGCAATCAGCCCCAGCATTTT. The entire variable domain, with the rest obtained from reference TRBV7-9 and TRBJ1-5, is as follows: DTGVSQNPRHKITKRGQNVTFRCDPISEHNRLYWYRQTLGQGPEFLTYFQNEAQLEKSRLLSDRFSAERPKGSFSTLEIQRTEQGDSAMYLCASSIYRGSNQPQHFGDGTRLSIL.

The chain uses TRBV10-2 and TRBJ2-1, with a possible D match to TRBD2 (6 bases). The V end lost 5 bases, the J end lost 10 bases, and 12 bases lay between the germline ends. The CDR3 runs 12 residues. Germline V gene lookup returns CDR1 WSHSY and CDR2 SAAADI. CDR3 sequence: CASSPGAVEQFF. In DNA form, the CDR3 reads TGCGCCAGCAGTCCGGGAGCAGTCGAGCAGTTCTTC.

The CDR3, as DNA: TGTGCCAGCAGCTTAGAAGAGGGGGGGATCCGTACTTTCTTT. Translated, it gives CASSLEEGGIRTFF. The V call is TRBV7-9, the J call TRBJ1-1, with D possibly matching TRBD1 (6 bases). V was trimmed by 1 base and J by 12 bases, leaving 18 bases between them. Germline V lookup: CDR1 SEHNR, CDR2 FQNEAQ (reference sequence). The CDR3 extends over 14 amino acids.

This chain links TRBV7-2 with TRBJ2-4; either TRBD1 or TRBD2 may fit D (6 bases each). The CDR3 is 14 residues long. The V end lost 4 bases, the J end lost 2 bases, and 9 bases lay between the germline ends. Germline CDR1 and CDR2: SGHTA and FQGNSA. CDR3 sequence: CASSSGATKNIQYF. CDR3 nucleotides: TGTGCCAGCAGCTCGGGGGCGACCAAAAACATTCAGTACTTC.

The rearrangement uses TRBV7-8 and TRBJ1-2; D remains ambiguous. V was cut by 2 bases and J by 5 bases, with 15 bases left in between. Germline CDR1 and CDR2: SGHVS and FQNEAQ. The CDR3 has 15 amino acids. The CDR3 DNA is TGTGCCAGCAGCTTATCCCAAGCCTCGGGGTATGGCTACACCTTC. This sequence encodes CASSLSQASGYGYTF.